Listed below are T cell receptor beta chains from one sample, sequenced in a study of PD-1 blockade in classical Hodgkin lymphoma. Clones were sequenced by immunoSEQ multiplex PCR, and TCRdb holds only the in-frame ones, with some missing. The sample has fewer than 30,000 clones; less than 80% are singletons. Source: peripheral blood mononuclear cells (PBMCs), taken before the second cycle of nivolumab. Every receptor here comes from a human donor with classical Hodgkin lymphoma. Both conserved end residues are part of each CDR3. The D gene is left open where the match is weak. Clone size is stated in some rows and not others, as once, few, many or a class when expanded.

TRBJ1-4	TRBV28	-	TRBD1	CASQPGQAYEKLFF	TGTGCCAGTCAACCGGGACAGGCATATGAAAAACTGTTTTTT
TRBJ1-1	TRBV19	few	-	CASKAGNTEAFF	TGTGCCAGTAAAGCCGGGAACACTGAAGCTTTCTTT
TRBJ2-1	TRBV19	-	-	CASSIPRVAYNEQFF	TGTGCCAGTAGTATCCCACGAGTCGCCTACAATGAGCAGTTCTTC
TRBJ1-5	TRBV28	once	-	CASRSTLQPQHF	TGTGCCAGCCGGTCGACCTTGCAGCCCCAGCATTTT
TRBJ2-2	TRBV19	-	-	CASSISGIFGELFF	TGTGCCAGTAGTATTTCGGGGATTTTCGGGGAGCTGTTTTTT
TRBJ1-2	TRBV9	few	TRBD1	CASSVSPTGKGYGYTF	TGTGCCAGCAGCGTAAGTCCGACAGGGAAAGGGTATGGCTACACCTTC
TRBJ2-2	TRBV7-8	-	TRBD2	CASSLARGGGAFFSGELFF	TGTGCCAGCAGCTTAGCGCGAGGCGGGGGGGCCTTTTTCTCCGGGGAGCTGTTTTTT
TRBJ2-1	TRBV18	-	-	CASTGGNHYNEQFF	TGTGCCAGCACCGGGGGAAACCATTACAATGAGCAGTTCTTC
TRBJ1-1	TRBV7-2	-	TRBD1	CASSPGRGQGRNTGAFF	TGTGCCAGCAGCCCGGGGAGAGGACAGGGGAGGAACACTGGAGCTTTCTTT
TRBJ2-3	TRBV7-2	-	TRBD2	CASSLVSSGGLGSQYF	TGTGCCAGCAGCTTAGTGTCTAGCGGGGGGTTGGGCTCGCAGTATTTT
TRBJ1-1	TRBV20-1	-	-	CSVAMNTEAFF	TGCAGTGTCGCCATGAACACTGAAGCTTTCTTT
TRBJ1-6	TRBV7-9	-	-	CASSSNSYNSPLHF	TGTGCCAGCAGCTCCAACTCCTATAATTCACCCCTCCACTTT
TRBJ1-5	TRBV30	-	-	CAWSVDSNQPQHF	TGTGCCTGGAGTGTAGATAGCAATCAGCCCCAGCATTTT
TRBJ1-1	TRBV30	-	-	CAWGERYEAFF	TGTGCCTGGGGCGAAAGGTATGAAGCTTTCTTT
TRBJ1-1	TRBV6-1	-	TRBD1	CASSTDRGEAFF	TGTGCCAGCAGTACCGACAGGGGCGAAGCTTTCTTT
TRBJ2-7	TRBV7-8	-	-	CASSLRGLSYEQYF	TGTGCCAGCAGCTTACGGGGGCTTAGCTACGAGCAGTACTTC
TRBJ2-3	TRBV27	-	-	CASGTGSADTQYF	TGTGCCAGCGGAACAGGGAGCGCAGATACGCAGTATTTT